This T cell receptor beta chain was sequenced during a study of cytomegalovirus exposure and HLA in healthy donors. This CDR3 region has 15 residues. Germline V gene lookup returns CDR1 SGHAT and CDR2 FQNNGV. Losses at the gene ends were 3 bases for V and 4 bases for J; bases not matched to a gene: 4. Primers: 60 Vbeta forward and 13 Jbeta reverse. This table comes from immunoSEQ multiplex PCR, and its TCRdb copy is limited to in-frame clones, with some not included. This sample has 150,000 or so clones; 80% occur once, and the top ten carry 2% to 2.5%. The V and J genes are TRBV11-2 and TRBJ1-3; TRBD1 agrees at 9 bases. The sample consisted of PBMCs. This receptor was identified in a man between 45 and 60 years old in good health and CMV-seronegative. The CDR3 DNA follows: TGTGCCAGCAGCTTTTACGGACAGGGGGGAAACACCATATATTTT. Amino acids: CASSFYGQGGNTIYF.